This is a list of T cell receptor beta chains from one sample in a study of cytomegalovirus exposure and HLA in healthy donors. The repertoire was sequenced with immunoSEQ multiplex PCR; TCRdb's copy has only in-frame clones and lacks some. The table shows under 120,000 clones, with 70% occurring only once. Sequenced material: PBMCs. Source of these receptors: a man aged 40-50 years in good health and CMV-seropositive. CDR3s include the opening cysteine and the closing phenylalanine or tryptophan. The order of the fields is V gene, D gene, J gene, clone size, CDR3 DNA, CDR3 protein. The D gene is left open where the match is weak. Not every row has a clone size; where given, it reads once, few, many or a size class.

TRBV10-1	TRBD1	TRBJ2-3	NA	TGCGCCAGCAGTGGAACGGGACAGGGGGCAGATACGCAGTATTTT	CASSGTGQGADTQYF
TRBV5-1	TRBD2	TRBJ2-1	NA	TGCGCCAGCAGCTTGGAAGCGGGAGTCCACAATGAGCAGTTCTTC	CASSLEAGVHNEQFF
TRBV6-5	NA	TRBJ2-7	NA	TGTGCCAGCAGTTACTCGAGCCGGGATTACGAGCAGTACTTC	CASSYSSRDYEQYF
TRBV10-1	NA	TRBJ2-1	once	TGCGCCAGCAGAAGAACTTATAGTGAGCAGTTCTTC	CASRRTYSEQFF
TRBV5-4	NA	TRBJ1-4	NA	TGTGCCAGCAGCCGGGGGGCCGGAGAATTTGGTGAAAAACTGTTTTTT	CASSRGAGEFGEKLFF
TRBV6-5	NA	TRBJ2-1	NA	TGTGCCGTCGGGGCTAGCGTTTCACTGGATGAGCAGTTCTTC	CAVGASVSLDEQFF
TRBV6-6	NA	TRBJ1-5	few	TGTGCCAGCTCCGACAGTGCCCACGAACCCCAGCATTTT	CASSDSAHEPQHF
TRBV28	NA	TRBJ2-4	NA	TGTGCCAGCACAGGGGCCAAAAACATTCAGTACTTC	CASTGAKNIQYF
TRBV9	NA	TRBJ1-5	NA	TGTGCCAGCAGCGTAGGGGCAGTTGCCAATCAGCCCCAGCATTTT	CASSVGAVANQPQHF
TRBV2	NA	TRBJ1-1	few	TGTGCCAGCAAGATTACGGGGGGAGGCACTGAAGCTTTCTTT	CASKITGGGTEAFF
TRBV7-2	NA	TRBJ2-1	NA	TGTGCCAGCAGCTTAGCAGGGGGGGATTACAATGAGCAGTTCTTC	CASSLAGGDYNEQFF
TRBV29-1	TRBD2	TRBJ2-5	NA	TGCAGCGTTGAATTGGGCGGGAGGGCCGCAATAAAGACCCAGTACTTC	CSVELGGRAAIKTQYF
TRBV27	NA	TRBJ2-2	NA	TGTGCCAGCAGTTTCCGGGGCACCGGGGAGCTGTTTTTT	CASSFRGTGELFF
TRBV6-4	TRBD2	TRBJ2-3	NA	TGTGCCAGCAGTGAGGGACTAGCGGTTCCCACAGATACGCAGTATTTT	CASSEGLAVPTDTQYF
TRBV6-1	NA	TRBJ2-3	NA	TGTGCCAGCAGTGCGAACTTGATGGGCACAGATACGCAGTATTTT	CASSANLMGTDTQYF
TRBV6-1	NA	TRBJ2-1	few	TGTGCCAGCAGTGAATCCCTTACCTACAATGAGCAGTTCTTC	CASSESLTYNEQFF
TRBV7-9	NA	TRBJ1-2	NA	TGTGCCAGCAGCTTAGCGGAGGGAATAGGCTATGGCTACACCTTC	CASSLAEGIGYGYTF
TRBV13	TRBD2	TRBJ2-7	few	TGTGCCAGCAGCTTAACTAGCGGGAAATACGAGCAGTACTTC	CASSLTSGKYEQYF
TRBV6-1	NA	TRBJ2-1	NA	TGTGCCAGCTCCGGGACTAGGGACAGTGAGCAGTTCTTC	CASSGTRDSEQFF
TRBV11-3	TRBD1	TRBJ2-2	few	TGTGCCAGCAGCTTCGCGGGACAGGGGGATACCGGGGAGCTGTTTTTT	CASSFAGQGDTGELFF
TRBV9	NA	TRBJ1-2	NA	TGTGCCAGCAGCCCGCACGAGGCTAACTATGGCTACACCTTC	CASSPHEANYGYTF
TRBV5-1	TRBD1	TRBJ2-7	NA	TGCGCCAGCAGCTCTGGACAGGGTTTGGGCTCCTACGAGCAGTACTTC	CASSSGQGLGSYEQYF
TRBV4-2	TRBD2	TRBJ2-4	NA	TGTGCCAGCAGCCAAGAGGGTAGCGGGACAAAACTAGCCAAAAACATTCAGTACTTC	CASSQEGSGTKLAKNIQYF
TRBV28	NA	TRBJ2-3	NA	TGTGCCGGATTAGGTCGAGGTTACACAGATACGCAGTATTTT	CAGLGRGYTDTQYF
TRBV5-1	NA	TRBJ1-4	NA	TGCGCCAGCAGCTTGGCCGGGGAGGGGACTGAAAAACTGTTTTTT	CASSLAGEGTEKLFF
TRBV2	NA	TRBJ1-1	few	TGTGCCAGCAGTGAATTAGACATGGGCACTGAAGCTTTCTTT	CASSELDMGTEAFF
TRBV19	NA	TRBJ1-5	NA	TGTGCCAGTAGTATCTCCCACTATAGCAATCAGCCCCAGCATTTT	CASSISHYSNQPQHF
TRBV2	NA	TRBJ2-3	few	TGTGCCAGCACCGACATTTTGGGTACGCAGTATTTT	CASTDILGTQYF
TRBV9	NA	TRBJ1-4	NA	TGTGCCAGCAGCGTAGGTCCCTCTTCGGGTGAAAAACTGTTTTTT	CASSVGPSSGEKLFF
TRBV7-9	NA	TRBJ2-2	once	TGTGCCAGCAGCTTAGCGTCGGGTCCCGGGGAGCTGTTTTTT	CASSLASGPGELFF
TRBV9	NA	TRBJ1-1	NA	TGTGCCAGCAGCGTAGAGCAGGGGATGAACACTGAAGCTTTCTTT	CASSVEQGMNTEAFF
TRBV6-5	TRBD2	TRBJ2-5	NA	TGTGCCAGCAGTGTCGGGGGGTCCGTAGAGACCCAGTACTTC	CASSVGGSVETQYF
TRBV7-9	NA	TRBJ2-5	NA	TGTGCCAGCGAGGGCTACTATTCCGAGACCCAGTACTTC	CASEGYYSETQYF
TRBV5-6	NA	TRBJ2-4	NA	TGTGCCAGCAGCAACCAGCGGTTAGCCAAAAACATTCAGTACTTC	CASSNQRLAKNIQYF
TRBV27	NA	TRBJ2-1	NA	TGTGCCAGCAGCTCTCTCCACAATGAGCAGTTCTTC	CASSSLHNEQFF
TRBV11-2	NA	TRBJ2-7	NA	TGTGCCAGCAGCCGAACGCTAGATAGTTACGAGCAGTACTTC	CASSRTLDSYEQYF
TRBV5-6	TRBD2	TRBJ2-1	NA	TGTGCCAGCAGCGGCGGGGGACTAGCGGGAGCGGACAATGAGCAGTTCTTC	CASSGGGLAGADNEQFF
TRBV5-6	NA	TRBJ1-4	NA	TGTGCCAGCAGCTTGGCGGGTGTCGGTGAAAAACTGTTTTTT	CASSLAGVGEKLFF
TRBV6-1	NA	TRBJ1-1	NA	TGTGCCAGCAGTGAAGTGGGGGGGATGAACACTGAAGCTTTCTTT	CASSEVGGMNTEAFF
TRBV7-9	TRBD2	TRBJ2-7	NA	TGTGCCAGCATCCCAAGCGGGAGATACGAGCAGTACTTC	CASIPSGRYEQYF
TRBV27	NA	TRBJ2-1	NA	TGTGCCAGCAGTTTTGGAGTTTCCTACAATGAGCAGTTCTTC	CASSFGVSYNEQFF
TRBV6-5	TRBD1	TRBJ2-7	NA	TGTGCCAGCAGGCCCGGGACAGCCTACGAGCAGTACTTC	CASRPGTAYEQYF
TRBV14	TRBD2	TRBJ2-3	NA	TGTGCCAGCAGCCAAGCTGCGGGGGCAGATACGCAGTATTTT	CASSQAAGADTQYF
TRBV27	NA	TRBJ2-3	few	TGTGCCAGCAGAATAGGGGGAACAGATACGCAGTATTTT	CASRIGGTDTQYF
TRBV6-6	NA	TRBJ1-5	NA	TGTGCCAGCAGGAAGGAGGCGTCGAATCAGCCCCAGCATTTT	CASRKEASNQPQHF